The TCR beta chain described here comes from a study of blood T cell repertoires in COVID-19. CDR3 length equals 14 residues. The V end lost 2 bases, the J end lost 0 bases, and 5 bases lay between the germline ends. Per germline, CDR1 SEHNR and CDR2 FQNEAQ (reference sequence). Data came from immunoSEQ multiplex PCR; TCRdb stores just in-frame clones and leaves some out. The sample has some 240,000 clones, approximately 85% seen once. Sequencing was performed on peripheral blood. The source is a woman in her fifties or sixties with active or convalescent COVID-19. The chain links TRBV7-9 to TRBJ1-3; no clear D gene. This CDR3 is CASSLPGSGNTIYF. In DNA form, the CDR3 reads TGTGCCAGCAGCTTACCCGGCTCTGGAAACACCATATATTTT. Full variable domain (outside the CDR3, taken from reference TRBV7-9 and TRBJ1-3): DTGVSQNPRHKITKRGQNVTFRCDPISEHNRLYWYRQTLGQGPEFLTYFQNEAQLEKSRLLSDRFSAERPKGSFSTLEIQRTEQGDSAMYLCASSLPGSGNTIYFGEGSWLTVV.